The 16 T cell receptor beta chains given below trace back to one sample, sequenced in a study of T cell responses to AZD1222 COVID-19 vaccine. The data were produced by immunoSEQ multiplex PCR, yet TCRdb's version contains in-frame clones alone and is incomplete. The sample includes 130,000 to 150,000 clones, over 85% of them seen just once. The specimen was peripheral blood, collected on day 0 of AZD1222 vaccination. These receptors all come from an adult in good health.

In this sample, this clone turned up a few times. The V and J genes are TRBV27 and TRBJ1-1; possible D gene TRBD1, 6 bases. CDR3 length equals 15 residues. V was clipped by 5 bases and J by 1 base, with 14 bases between them. Per germline, CDR1 MNHEY and CDR2 SMNVEV (reference sequence). CDR3 sequence reads: CASSTTGWGNTEAFF. In nucleotides, the CDR3 is TGTGCCAGCAGTACAACAGGGTGGGGGAACACTGAAGCTTTCTTT.

V and J are TRBV4-2 and TRBJ1-6; 9 positions agree with TRBD1. Unmatched junction bases numbered 7, after V lost 4 bases and J lost 9 bases. The CDR3 has 15 amino acids. The V gene's germline CDR1 is LGHNA and CDR2 YNFKEQ. CDR3 sequence: CASSPRNRGPSPLHF. Here the CDR3 DNA reads TGTGCCAGCAGCCCCCGAAACAGGGGGCCTTCACCCCTCCACTTT.

The table lists this clone with a count of one. The chain links TRBV5-5 to TRBJ2-5; D gene ambiguous. Trimming took off 1 base at V and 5 bases at J, with 15 bases between the two ends. Looked up from germline, CDR1 is SGHKS and CDR2 is YYEKEE (reference sequence). This CDR3 has 15 residues. CDR3 sequence: CASSLTFGPTETQYF. The DNA for the CDR3 is TGTGCCAGCAGCTTGACATTCGGACCCACGGAGACCCAGTACTTC.

The V gene is TRBV28, the J gene TRBJ2-3, with TRBD1 identical over 9 bases. This CDR3 region has 12 residues. V gave up 5 bases and J gave up 14 bases; unmatched junction bases: 8. Germline values: CDR1 MDHEN, CDR2 SYDVKM. CDR3 loop: CASSTGTGWGYF. The CDR3 DNA follows: TGTGCCAGCAGTACCGGGACAGGGTGGGGGTATTTT.

V is TRBV5-4 and J is TRBJ2-7; D possibly corresponds to TRBD2 (6 bases). This CDR3 has 13 amino acids. CDR1 and CDR2 from the germline V gene are SGHNT and YYREEE (reference sequence). V was shortened by 0 bases and J by 7 bases, with 11 bases between the two germline ends. The DNA of the CDR3 is TGTGCCAGCAGCTTGGTACCTAGCGATGAGCAGTACTTC. The encoded protein is CASSLVPSDEQYF.

J is TRBJ1-1 and V is TRBV5-4, with D possibly TRBD1 on 6 matching bases. CDR3 length: 13 amino acids. Germline CDR1 SGHNT, CDR2 YYREEE (reference sequence). Trimming took 7 bases from V and 1 from J, leaving 11 bases between them. Here the CDR3 reads CASGRGANTEAFF. DNA for the CDR3: TGTGCCAGCGGGCGGGGGGCGAACACTGAAGCTTTCTTT.

This chain uses TRBV21-1 with TRBJ1-3; TRBD1, the D gene given by the table, was not confirmed from the DNA. TRBV21-1 is tagged as a pseudogene. CDR3 size: 16 residues. The CDR3 spells CASSILQGGSGNTIYF. In nucleotides, the CDR3 is TGTGCCAGCAGCATCCTACAGGGGGGTTCTGGAAACACCATATATTTT.

The chain links TRBV24-1 to TRBJ2-1; 8 bases map to TRBD2. V dropped 9 bases and J dropped 4; count of bases not matched to a gene: 16. Looked up from germline, CDR1 is KGHDR and CDR2 is SFDVKD. CDR3 length: 17 residues. CDR3 nucleotide sequence: TGTGCCACCGAACCAAATCCGGGACTAGGATTTTACAATGAGCAGTTCTTC. Translation: CATEPNPGLGFYNEQFF.

Here the CDR3 DNA reads TGTGCCAGCAGCGTAGCACCTGGTGGACTTAACACTGAAGCTTTCTTT. Amino acid sequence: CASSVAPGGLNTEAFF. The chain recombines TRBV9 with TRBJ1-1; unclear D gene. The CDR3 has 16 amino acids. Germline V lookup: CDR1 SGDLS, CDR2 YYNGEE. The V gene lost 0 bases and the J gene lost 2 bases, with 14 bases spanning the gap.

The chain employs TRBV5-1 and TRBJ1-4, with 7 nucleotides matching TRBD1. V was pared by 4 bases and J by 2 bases, with 20 bases of the junction left unmatched. Germline CDR1 is SGHRS and CDR2 is YFSETQ. The CDR3 totals 20 residues. Here the CDR3 reads CASSPRQGGVAIATNEKLFF. DNA of the CDR3: TGCGCCAGCAGCCCCCGACAGGGCGGTGTTGCGATAGCGACTAATGAAAAACTGTTTTTT.

The DNA of the CDR3 is TGTGCCAGCAGCTTCGAGGGGGCATCAGATACGCAGTATTTT. This gives the protein CASSFEGASDTQYF. The genes are TRBV7-9 and TRBJ2-3, with 7 bases that match TRBD1. The V gene's germline CDR1 is SEHNR and CDR2 FQNEAQ (reference sequence). J was trimmed by 4 bases and V by 3 bases; bases with no gene match: 4. The CDR3 contains 14 residues.

The V and J genes are TRBV6-1 and TRBJ1-4, with no clear D. The germline V gene has CDR1 MNHNS and CDR2 SASEGT. Trimming left V 1 base short and J 2 bases short, with 8 bases between. This CDR3 spans 15 amino acids. CDR3 coding DNA: TGTGCCAGCAGTGAAGAAAGGGTGACTAATGAAAAACTGTTTTTT. This translates into CASSEERVTNEKLFF.

This rearrangement joins TRBV14 to TRBJ1-1; D gene unclear. Trimming stripped 2 bases from V and 8 bases from J, with 9 bases between. This CDR3 spans 12 amino acids. Germline assignment: CDR1 SGHDN and CDR2 FVKESK. The CDR3 protein is CASSQSLGEAFF. For the CDR3, the DNA is TGTGCCAGCAGCCAAAGTCTGGGAGAAGCTTTCTTT.

The chain joins TRBV12-5 to TRBJ2-2; 9 bases are shared with TRBD2. CDR1 and CDR2 (germline): LGHNT, FRNRAP. The CDR3 consists of 14 residues. V trimming: 4 bases; J trimming: 7 bases; junction bases outside the gene matches: 4. CDR3 amino acids: CASGYSGSGGELFF. The CDR3, as DNA: TGTGCTAGTGGTTATAGCGGGAGTGGCGGGGAGCTGTTTTTT.

The genes are TRBV23-1 and TRBJ1-4; no firm D call. TRBV23-1 carries the ORF label, with uncertain function. Trimming removed 3 bases from V and 8 bases from J, with 13 bases in between. There are 14 residues in the CDR3. The CDR3 loop is CASSHIIGGEKLFF. CDR3 sequence (DNA): TGCGCCAGCAGTCACATCATAGGAGGGGAAAAACTGTTTTTT.

This chain connects TRBV7-3 to TRBJ2-7, with 7 bases aligning to TRBD2. The germline V gene has CDR1 SGHTA and CDR2 FQGTGA. The CDR3 covers 13 residues. V gave up 3 bases and J gave up 5 bases; unmatched junction bases: 4. The CDR3 nucleotides read TGTGCCAGCAGCTTGGGACTATTTAACGAGCAGTACTTC. Residues: CASSLGLFNEQYF.